The 6 T cell receptor beta chains in this list originate from one sample, sequenced in a study of prognosis after radiotherapy for stage I lung cancer. It was by two-round multiplex PCR that TCR beta CDR3 was amplified from genomic DNA. Gene-specific primers for each TRBV and TRBJ gene drove first-round PCR. TCRdb reprocessed the multiplex PCR reads with MiXCR, giving one entry per CDR3 protein. The data contain some 56,000 distinct CDR3 sequences, more than 20% of them seen just once; the ten biggest clones take up under 10%. The sequences come from PBMCs, collected before or after stereotactic body radiation therapy (not recorded which). The source of these receptors is a donor of 50 years or more with non-small cell lung cancer.

A word on this clonotype: As the CDR3 is not closed by the conserved phenylalanine or tryptophan, this likely results from a read error. It is unclear where the CDR3 begins or ends on the DNA, so no DNA is shown, and the CDR3 is as TCRdb lists it. The chain carries TRBV6-1 and TRBJ2-7; TRBD1, as called in the table, went unchecked against the DNA. In germline, CDR1 is MNHNS, CDR2 SASEGT. The CDR3 length is 12 residues, termini included. This CDR3 is CASRRQGYEKYL.

About this clonotype itself: The conserved final phenylalanine or tryptophan is absent from the CDR3, which likely points to a read error. The chain is built from TRBV27 and TRBJ1-2; possibly TRBD1 for D (5 bases). The CDR3 contains 13 residues. CDR1 and CDR2 (germline): MNHEY, SMNVEV (reference sequence). Here the CDR3 reads CASSMAGPYVYTL. The CDR3 DNA sequence: TGTGCCAGCAGTATGGCGGGGCCCTATGTCTACACCCTC.

This clonotype was recorded at least ten times. The CDR3 sequence is CASSPGPANDYTF. The CDR3 DNA sequence: TGTGCCAGCTCACCGGGACCGGCGAATGACTACACCTTC. This chain joins TRBV18 and TRBJ1-2, with a tentative D call TRBD1 (5 bases). Germline values: CDR1 KGHSH, CDR2 LQKENI. CDR3 length equals 13 residues. V shed 3 bases and J shed 10 bases, with 15 bases lying between them.

This clonotype was counted ten times or more. The rearrangement uses TRBV7-9 and TRBJ1-1; D might be TRBD1 (5 bases). Trimming cost V 4 bases and J 1 base, with 7 bases left between them. This CDR3 is built from 13 residues. CDR1 is SEHNR and CDR2 is FQNEAQ in the germline V gene (reference sequence). The DNA of the CDR3 is TGTGCCAGCAGCTCACAGGAGAACACTGAAGCTTTCTTT. Residues: CASSSQENTEAFF.

This clonotype was found many times. The chain joins TRBV5-1 to TRBJ1-3, with D uncertain. V gave up 0 bases and J gave up 4 bases, with 5 bases separating them. The CDR3 loop spans 13 amino acids. Germline assignment: CDR1 SGHRS and CDR2 YFSETQ. CDR3 in DNA: TGCGCCAGCAGCTTGGCTACCGGAAACACCATATATTTT. It is translated as CASSLATGNTIYF.

This sequence joins TRBV6-2 or TRBV6-3 and TRBJ2-3; D not resolved. Trimming took 10 bases from V and 2 from J, leaving 16 bases between them. Germline V CDR1 and CDR2: MNHEY, SVGEGT. The CDR3 spans 14 residues. This CDR3 reads CATCKWVTTDTQYF. The CDR3 DNA is TGTGCCACCTGCAAGTGGGTGACCACAGATACGCAGTATTTT.